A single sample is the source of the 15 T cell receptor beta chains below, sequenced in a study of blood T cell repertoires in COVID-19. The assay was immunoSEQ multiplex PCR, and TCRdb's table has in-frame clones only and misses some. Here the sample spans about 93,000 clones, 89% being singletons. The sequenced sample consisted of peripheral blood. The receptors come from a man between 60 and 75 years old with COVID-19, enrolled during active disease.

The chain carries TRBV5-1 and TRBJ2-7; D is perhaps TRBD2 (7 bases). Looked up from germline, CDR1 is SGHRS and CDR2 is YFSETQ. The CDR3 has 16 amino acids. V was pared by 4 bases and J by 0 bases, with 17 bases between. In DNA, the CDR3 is TGCGCCAGCAGCCCAAGGGGGGGCGAAGCCTCCTACGAGCAGTACTTC. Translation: CASSPRGGEASYEQYF.

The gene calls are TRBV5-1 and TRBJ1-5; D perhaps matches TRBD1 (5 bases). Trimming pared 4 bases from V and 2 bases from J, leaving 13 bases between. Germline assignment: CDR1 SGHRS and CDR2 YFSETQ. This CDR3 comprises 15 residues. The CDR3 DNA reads TGCGCCAGCAGCGAAACAGGAAGAGGCAATCAGCCCCAGCATTTT. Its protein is CASSETGRGNQPQHF. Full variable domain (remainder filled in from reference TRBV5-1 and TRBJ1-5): KAGVTQTPRYLIKTRGQQVTLSCSPISGHRSVSWYQQTPGQGLQFLFEYFSETQRNKGNFPGRFSGRQFSNSRSEMNVSTLELGDSALYLCASSETGRGNQPQHFGDGTRLSIL.

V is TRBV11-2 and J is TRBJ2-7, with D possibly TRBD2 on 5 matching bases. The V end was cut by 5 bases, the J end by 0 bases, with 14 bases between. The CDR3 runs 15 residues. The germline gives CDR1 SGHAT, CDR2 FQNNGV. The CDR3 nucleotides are TGTGCCAGCAGCCCCTTTTATGGGAGCTCCTACGAGCAGTACTTC. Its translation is CASSPFYGSSYEQYF.

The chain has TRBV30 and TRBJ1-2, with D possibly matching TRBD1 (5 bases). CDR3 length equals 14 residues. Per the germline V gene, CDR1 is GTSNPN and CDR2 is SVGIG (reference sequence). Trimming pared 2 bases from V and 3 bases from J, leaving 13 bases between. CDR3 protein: CAWSRQPGDYGYTF. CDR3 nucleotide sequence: TGTGCCTGGAGTCGACAGCCTGGGGACTATGGCTACACCTTC.

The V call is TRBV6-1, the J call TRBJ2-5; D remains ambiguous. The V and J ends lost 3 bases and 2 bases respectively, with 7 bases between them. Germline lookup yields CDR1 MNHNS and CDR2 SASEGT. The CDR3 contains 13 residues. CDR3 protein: CASSEQKQETQYF. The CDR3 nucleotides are TGTGCCAGCAGTGAGCAGAAGCAAGAGACCCAGTACTTC.

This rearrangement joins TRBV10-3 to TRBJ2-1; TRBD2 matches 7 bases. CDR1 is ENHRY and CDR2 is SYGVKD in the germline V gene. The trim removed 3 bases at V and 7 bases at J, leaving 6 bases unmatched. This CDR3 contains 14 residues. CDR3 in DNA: TGTGCCATCAGTGATGGGCGGGAGTGGAATGAGCAGTTCTTC. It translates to CAISDGREWNEQFF.

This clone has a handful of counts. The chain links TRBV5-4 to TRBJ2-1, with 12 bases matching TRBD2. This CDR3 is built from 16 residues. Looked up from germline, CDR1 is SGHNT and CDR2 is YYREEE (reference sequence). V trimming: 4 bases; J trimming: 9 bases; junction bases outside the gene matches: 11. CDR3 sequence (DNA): TGTGCCAGCAGCCCCGGACTAGCGGGACGGATCGGTGAGCAGTTCTTC. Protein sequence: CASSPGLAGRIGEQFF.

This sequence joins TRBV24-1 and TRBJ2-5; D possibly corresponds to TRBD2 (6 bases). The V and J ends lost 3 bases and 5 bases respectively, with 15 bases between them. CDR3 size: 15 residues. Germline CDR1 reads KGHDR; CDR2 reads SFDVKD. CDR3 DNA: TGTGCCACCAGTGATCCAGCGGCTGGGGGGGAGACCCAGTACTTC. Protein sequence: CATSDPAAGGETQYF.

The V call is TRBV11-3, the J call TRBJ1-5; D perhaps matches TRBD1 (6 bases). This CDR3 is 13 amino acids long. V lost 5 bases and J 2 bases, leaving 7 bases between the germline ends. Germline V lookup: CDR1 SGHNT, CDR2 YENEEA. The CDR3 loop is CASSPGGNQPQHF. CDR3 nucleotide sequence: TGTGCCAGCAGCCCAGGGGGCAATCAGCCCCAGCATTTT.

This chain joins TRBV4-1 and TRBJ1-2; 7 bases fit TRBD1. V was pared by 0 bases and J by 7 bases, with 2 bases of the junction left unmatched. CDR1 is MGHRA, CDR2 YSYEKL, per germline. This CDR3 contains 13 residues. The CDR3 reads CASSQEQGGGYTF. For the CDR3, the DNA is TGCGCCAGCAGCCAAGAGCAGGGGGGTGGCTACACCTTC.

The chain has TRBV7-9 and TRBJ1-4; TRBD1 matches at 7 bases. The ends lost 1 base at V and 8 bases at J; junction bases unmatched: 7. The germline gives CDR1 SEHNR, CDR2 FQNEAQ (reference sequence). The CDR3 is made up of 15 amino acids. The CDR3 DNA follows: TGTGCCAGCAGCTTAGACAGGGGAAGGGAAGAAAAACTGTTTTTT. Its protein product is CASSLDRGREEKLFF.

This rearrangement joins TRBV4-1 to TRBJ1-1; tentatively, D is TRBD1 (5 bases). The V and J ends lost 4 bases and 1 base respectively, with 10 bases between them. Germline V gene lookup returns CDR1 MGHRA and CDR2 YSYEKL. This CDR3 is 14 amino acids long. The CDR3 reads CASSPHTGNTEAFF. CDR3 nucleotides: TGCGCCAGCAGCCCTCATACAGGGAACACTGAAGCTTTCTTT.

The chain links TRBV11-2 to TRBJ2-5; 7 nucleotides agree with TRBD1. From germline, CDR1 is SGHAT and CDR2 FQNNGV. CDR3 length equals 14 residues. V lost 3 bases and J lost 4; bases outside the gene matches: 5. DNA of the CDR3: TGTGCCAGCAGCTTCACAGGGGCCCCAGAGACCCAGTACTTC. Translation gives CASSFTGAPETQYF.

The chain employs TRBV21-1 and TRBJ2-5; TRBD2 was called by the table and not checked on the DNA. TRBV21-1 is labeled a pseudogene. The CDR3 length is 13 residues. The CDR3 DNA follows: TGTGCCAGCAGGGCGGTGCCCCCGGCGGCCCAGTACTTC. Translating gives CASRAVPPAAQYF.

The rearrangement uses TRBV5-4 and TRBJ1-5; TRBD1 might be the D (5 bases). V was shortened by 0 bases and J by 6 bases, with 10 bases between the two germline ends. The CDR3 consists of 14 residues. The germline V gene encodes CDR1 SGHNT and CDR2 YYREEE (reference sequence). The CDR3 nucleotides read TGTGCCAGCAGCTTGGATTTGACAGCTCAGCCCCAGCATTTT. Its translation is CASSLDLTAQPQHF.